What follows is one TCR beta chain and its context. Those patients picked for sequencing had displayed CD8+CD57+ cell expansion on flow cytometry. Diagnosis of severe acquired aplastic anemia applied to all patients. The V gene's germline CDR1 is SGHTA and CDR2 FQGNSA. This CDR3 spans 15 amino acids. V gave up 5 bases and J gave up 6 bases, with 17 bases separating them. Investigators profiled TCR beta VDJ and CDR3 from genomic DNA template. TCRdb re-derived calls from the reads in MiXCR, one entry per CDR3 protein. Of hundreds of thousands of distinct CDR3 sequences listed, 50% to 65% are singletons. This sample is drawn from a study of CD8+CD57+ T cells in acquired aplastic anemia. Study information: DNA per sorted CD4+ or CD8+ sample ranged roughly 0.19 to 27.4 ug, averaging roughly 3.2 ug.

Sequencing used sorted CD4+, CD8+, or CD8+CD57+ T cells (not recorded which) from PBMCs. The clonotype comes from a human donor with aplastic anemia. V usage is TRBV7-2 and J usage is TRBJ2-1, with D perhaps assigned TRBD1 or TRBD2 (5 bases each). Here the CDR3 DNA reads TGTGCCAGCAGCGTTGAGGGGCCCCTAAGCAATGAGCAGTTCTTC. Residues: CASSVEGPLSNEQFF.